Sequencing of this T cell receptor beta chain was carried out in a study of blood T cell repertoires in COVID-19 (dated by TCRdb to 2018 to 2021). Background on the whole study: Samples covering the acute and convalescent phases of COVID-19 were provided by collaborators in the United States, Italy and Spain. The samples were drawn from the first 160 participants of the ongoing ImmuneRACE study and from 950 to 1,500 subjects provided by 6 global collaborators. HLA class I and class II types, where available, came from metadata supplied by the sample provider rather than from assay-based typing. Subjects who had been exposed to COVID-19, were actively infected with it, or had recovered from it provided the deeply sampled blood TCRbeta repertoires that made up the dataset. A freely available public database, intended as a resource for researchers studying the immune response to SARS-CoV-2, is where the repertoires were released. The prospective study material was composed of cDNA or gDNA derived from T cells, B-cell-depleted T cells, or PBMCs. The sample metadata nearly always contained a de-identified subject ID, COVID-19 status, age in years and sex.

TCRbeta CDR3 regions were amplified from genomic DNA using the immunoSEQ Assay, a bias-controlled multiplex PCR. The study's own analysis went as follows. The number of nucleated cells in each sample was estimated from the amplification of reference gene primers within the assay. To quantify the absolute abundance of each unique TCRbeta CDR3 rearrangement, sequence reads were collapsed and filtered. Productive Simpson clonality was computed per sample as the square root of Simpson's diversity index over productive rearrangements. TCRdb's version of the immuneACCESS table is confined to in-frame rearrangements and falls short of the full clone set. An unresolved V gene accounts for under half of the shortfall where checked; the remainder is of unknown origin. That table gives V, J and clone size, and the DNA gave D and trimming. The sample data list 350,000 to 400,000 clones, and 87% of these were observed just once. The ten largest clonotypes hold approximately 3% of the sample.

Enrolling through a virtual design, the prospective study's participants ranged in age from roughly 18 to 100 years and lived across roughly 23 United States geographic areas. In the prospective study, participants were assigned to cohorts based on the clinical history participants reported in a screening survey and a study questionnaire. For ImmuneRACE Cohort 3, a participant was defined as recovered based on two consecutive negative NP/OP PCR tests, clearance by a healthcare professional, or resolution of symptoms. In the prospective study, whole blood, serum and a nasopharyngeal or oropharyngeal swab were collected from each participant by mobile phlebotomists. Over a roughly two-month period, participants in the prospective study had the option of providing additional blood draws and questionnaires. Prospective study blood samples were shipped either frozen or at room temperature before DNA extraction.

From the cysteine through the phenylalanine, the CDR3 covers 15 amino acids. Only the CDR3 DNA stays, 45 bases, in frame from base 1. Taken from the germline V gene, the CDR1 and CDR2 loops are SQVTM and ANQGSEA. The germline V end is reduced by 7 bases and the J end by 5 bases; junction bases left unmatched: 15. What the work shows at the level of the full study, not this receptor alone: How much clinical and demographic metadata was included differed by source and by participant, and the metadata was provided uncurated.

Comment on this clone: Its antigen is unknown. Within one base of it there is no much larger clone, and no base qualities were kept.

The TCR was taken from a woman aged 25-40 years who had recovered from COVID-19. The sequenced sample was PBMCs or T cells enriched from blood (not recorded which). The V and J genes are TRBV29-1 and TRBJ2-3; TRBD1 lines up with 7 middle nucleotides. The DNA sequence reads TGCAGCGCCCAAAGGGGGCAGGGGGTAGGAGATACGCAGTATTTT. This sequence encodes CSAQRGQGVGDTQYF.